These 11 T cell receptor beta chains share one sample of origin, sequenced in a study of blood T cell repertoires in COVID-19 (dated by TCRdb to the early 2020s). The library came from the immunoSEQ multiplex PCR assay. Entries here come from immuneACCESS through TCRdb and include only in-frame sequences with V and J called. Some clones fail to appear in such tables; in the studies checked, an unresolved V gene covers under half of the shortfall, and the cause of the remainder is unknown. Counted in this sample were under 350,000 clones; 65% to 90% of them appeared once. The top ten constitute about 4.6% of the sample. Source material: PBMCs or T cells enriched from blood (not recorded which). These receptors were taken from a young man who had recovered from COVID-19.

This clone was recorded once. The DNA of the CDR3 is TGTGCCAGCAGTGAAGCGCATCGAGCGGAGGGACGTCGCCCAAAACTGTTTTTT. Translation: CASSEAHRAEGRRPKLFF. This chain links TRBV6-1 with TRBJ1-4, with TRBD1 as a possible D gene (5 bases). The ends were cut back, 0 bases at V and 10 bases at J, with 24 bases in the middle. Germline values: CDR1 MNHNS, CDR2 SASEGT. CDR3 length equals 18 residues.

The chain couples TRBV9 to TRBJ2-3; no clear D. Trimming removed 0 bases from V and 4 bases from J, with 6 bases in between. The germline V gene has CDR1 SGDLS and CDR2 YYNGEE. The CDR3 has 13 residues. The CDR3 region is CASSVASPDTQYF. The CDR3, as DNA: TGTGCCAGCAGCGTAGCGTCCCCAGATACGCAGTATTTT.

This chain joins TRBV5-4 and TRBJ1-2, with D possibly matching TRBD1 (5 bases). The CDR3 runs to 15 residues. With 2 bases removed from V and 4 bases from J, the gap between germline ends came to 15 bases. Germline values: CDR1 SGHNT, CDR2 YYREEE (reference sequence). The CDR3 sequence: CASSFFGVGGYGYTF. The CDR3 region has the DNA TGTGCCAGCAGCTTTTTTGGGGTGGGGGGCTATGGCTACACCTTC. The whole variable domain, remainder taken from reference TRBV5-4 and TRBJ1-2, is ETGVTQSPTHLIKTRGQQVTLRCSSQSGHNTVSWYQQALGQGPQFIFQYYREEENGRGNFPPRFSGLQFPNYSSELNVNALELDDSALYLCASSFFGVGGYGYTFGSGTRLTVV.

This clone was found once. V is TRBV6-1 and J is TRBJ1-5; TRBD1 matches at 10 bases. V lost 2 bases to trimming and J lost 6 bases; unmatched junction nucleotides: 7. The germline V gene has CDR1 MNHNS and CDR2 SASEGT. The CDR3 loop spans 16 amino acids. CDR3 sequence (DNA): TGTGCCAGCAGTGAAACAATCCGGGACAGGGGTCAGCCCCAGCATTTT. Translating gives CASSETIRDRGQPQHF.

This clone was recorded once. The genes are TRBV9 and TRBJ2-1, with 8 bases matching TRBD1. The CDR3 loop spans 13 amino acids. Germline CDR1 reads SGDLS; CDR2 reads YYNGEE. The V gene end was trimmed by 3 bases and the J gene end by 10 bases; junction bases not matched to a gene: 6. This CDR3 is CASSESGGWEQFF. DNA for the CDR3: TGTGCCAGCAGCGAATCAGGGGGCTGGGAGCAGTTCTTC.

In this sample, this clone turned up once. The chain recombines TRBV7-2 with TRBJ1-5; possibly TRBD1 for D (5 bases). The CDR3 is 14 amino acids. The germline V gene has CDR1 SGHTA and CDR2 FQGNSA. Between the trimmed V and J ends, which lost 4 bases and 5 bases, there was a span of 12 bases. This CDR3 is CASSSRQSYQPQHF. The DNA of the CDR3 is TGTGCCAGCAGCTCCCGACAGAGTTATCAGCCCCAGCATTTT.

The V and J genes are TRBV2 and TRBJ2-7; 7 bases agree with TRBD2. V lost 7 bases, J lost 6 bases, and 9 bases stayed unmatched. This CDR3 spans 13 amino acids. Germline CDR1 and CDR2: SNHLY and FYNNEI. The CDR3: CASKDGGNGEQYF. The DNA of the CDR3 is TGTGCCAGCAAAGACGGGGGGAACGGCGAGCAGTACTTC. Variable domain in full (rest from reference TRBV2 and TRBJ2-7): EPEVTQTPSHQVTQMGQEVILRCVPISNHLYFYWYRQILGQKVEFLVSFYNNEISEKSEIFDDQFSVERPDGSNFTLKIRSTKLEDSAMYFCASKDGGNGEQYFGPGTRLTVT.

This chain joins TRBV6-1 and TRBJ2-3, with D possibly TRBD2 on 5 matching bases. The CDR3 runs 14 residues. The germline V gene encodes CDR1 MNHNS and CDR2 SASEGT. The V end lost 0 bases, the J end lost 3 bases, and 7 bases lay between the germline ends. Here the CDR3 reads CASSEARETDTQYF. CDR3 nucleotide sequence: TGTGCCAGCAGTGAAGCTAGGGAGACAGATACGCAGTATTTT.

The J gene is TRBJ2-1, the V gene TRBV3-1 (or the pseudogene TRBV3-2); D is possibly TRBD2 (7 bases). CDR1 and CDR2 (germline): LGHDT, YNNKEL (reference sequence). Trimming pared 4 bases from V and 4 bases from J, leaving 17 bases between. The CDR3 covers 16 residues. The DNA of the CDR3 is TGTGCCAGCAGCCCCCCCGGGCGGGGGCCGTACAATGAGCAGTTCTTC. Its protein is CASSPPGRGPYNEQFF.

CDR3 protein: CASSPAETGSPTRYENTGELFF. DNA of the CDR3: TGCGCCAGCAGCCCCGCGGAAACAGGGAGCCCCACTAGATATGAGAACACCGGGGAGCTGTTTTTT. J is TRBJ2-2 and V is TRBV5-1; D possibly corresponds to TRBD1 (6 bases). The CDR3 loop spans 22 amino acids. V was trimmed by 4 bases and J by 1 base, leaving 32 bases between them. Germline V CDR1 and CDR2: SGHRS, YFSETQ. Full variable domain (remainder filled in from reference TRBV5-1 and TRBJ2-2): KAGVTQTPRYLIKTRGQQVTLSCSPISGHRSVSWYQQTPGQGLQFLFEYFSETQRNKGNFPGRFSGRQFSNSRSEMNVSTLELGDSALYLCASSPAETGSPTRYENTGELFFGEGSRLTVL.

The V and J genes are TRBV4-2 and TRBJ1-1; 11 positions agree with TRBD1. V gave up 0 bases and J gave up 12 bases; unmatched junction bases: 9. The CDR3 loop spans 15 amino acids. Germline loops: CDR1 LGHNA, CDR2 YNFKEQ. This CDR3 is CASSQEGGTGGRTFF. CDR3 DNA sequence: TGTGCCAGCAGCCAAGAGGGCGGGACAGGGGGGAGGACTTTCTTT.